Described below is a single TCR beta chain sequence and its context. Its matching antigen is unknown. The assay was immunoSEQ multiplex PCR, and TCRdb's table has in-frame clones only and misses some. The sample comprises 70,000 to 100,000 clones, 70% to 90% of which are singletons, and 6.5% to 9% rests with the top ten. This CDR3 spans 17 amino acids. The V and J ends lost 6 bases and 0 bases, in that order; junction bases with no gene match: 11. The germline gives CDR1 SGHVS, CDR2 FQNEAQ. This entry belongs to a study of OX40 agonist ivuxolimab in advanced cancers. Study-level results: Doses of 0.1 to 3.0 mg/kg were accompanied by clonal expansion of CD4+ and CD8+ blood T cells by week 6. The authors did not determine the antigen specificity of the expanded peripheral T cells. Near-lowest levels of clonal expansion characterized partial responders at 0.1-3.0 mg/kg.

The cohort excluded patients with autoimmune disease history or systemic immunosuppression. The starting material was CD4+ or CD8+ T cells sorted from blood, obtained in a trial of the OX40 agonist ivuxolimab. The sequence was collected from an adult with an advanced solid tumor such as melanoma, head and neck, liver or kidney cancer. This chain joins TRBV7-8 and TRBJ2-5, with 9 bases that match TRBD2. For the CDR3, the DNA is TGTGCCAGCAGTTCCGGGACTAGCCGTTTGTACCAAGAGACCCAGTACTTC. This gives the protein CASSSGTSRLYQETQYF.